This T cell receptor beta chain was found in a study of cytomegalovirus exposure and HLA in healthy donors. A multiplex PCR was run with 60 Vbeta primers and 13 Jbeta primers. This table comes from immunoSEQ multiplex PCR, and its TCRdb copy is limited to in-frame clones, with some not included. The sample shows 100,000 to 150,000 clones, roughly 71% of them seen only once. The germline V gene has CDR1 SEHNR and CDR2 FQNEAQ (reference sequence). The trim removed 0 bases at V and 10 bases at J, leaving 2 bases unmatched. This CDR3 comprises 12 residues. The receptor's source is a woman in her forties or fifties in good health and CMV-seropositive. The chain links TRBV7-9 to TRBJ2-5; 7 bases agree with TRBD2. Sequenced material: PBMCs. The CDR3: CASSLAGGDQYF. The CDR3 region has the DNA TGTGCCAGCAGCTTAGCGGGGGGGGACCAGTACTTC.